This entry lists 28 T cell receptor beta chains sequenced from one sample in a study of blood T cells in healthy people across ages. Next came a second PCR, run for about 6 to 12 cycles, which used a sample-barcoded 5' primer along with a J-beta primer mix. TCRdb analysed the 5' RACE reads with MiXCR anew, one entry per CDR3 protein. The sample has 900,000 to 950,000 distinct CDR3 sequences, almost 30% seen once. The sample was also reused in another study, on T cells of mothers and their children.

The source material was blood. The receptors originated from a woman aged 40 to 50 in good health.

The chain uses TRBV5-1 and TRBJ2-1; a weak D match, TRBD2 (5 bases). Trimming stripped 0 bases from V and 4 bases from J, with 8 bases between. Germline CDR1 SGHRS, CDR2 YFSETQ. The CDR3 runs to 14 residues. The CDR3 nucleotides are TGCGCCAGCAGCTTGGCGGGGTGGTACAATGAGCAGTTCTTC. It is translated as CASSLAGWYNEQFF.

The V and J genes are TRBV20-1 and TRBJ2-1, with 9 bases identical to TRBD2. The junction had 16 bases not matched to a gene; V was cut back by 6 bases and J by 7 bases. The germline V gene has CDR1 DFQATT and CDR2 SNEGSKA (reference sequence). This CDR3 has 16 amino acids. The CDR3 protein is CSASGQRGDLGNEQFF. The CDR3 DNA is TGCAGTGCGTCGGGCCAGCGGGGGGATCTAGGGAATGAGCAGTTCTTC.

Details on this clonotype: A much more abundant neighbour one base away suggests this may be a read error. This chain joins TRBV29-1 and TRBJ2-3; D may be TRBD2 (7 bases). Trimming took 4 bases from V and 3 from J, leaving 23 bases between them. CDR1 and CDR2 (germline): SQVTM, ANQGSEA. The CDR3 totals 17 residues. In DNA, the CDR3 is TGCAGCGTTGCCGGACTAGTGGGGGGCTTCGGGACAGATACGCAGTATTTT. Translation gives CSVAGLVGGFGTDTQYF.

DNA for the CDR3: TGTGCCAGCAGGGCGGGTTTGTTGGAGCAGTACTTC. It yields the protein CASRAGLLEQYF. V and J are TRBV5-6 and TRBJ2-5; the D gene is possibly TRBD2 (5 bases). The CDR3 totals 12 residues. V was cut by 5 bases and J by 11 bases, with 16 bases left in between. Per germline, CDR1 SGHDT and CDR2 YYEEEE.

This clonotype was picked up a small number of times. The rearrangement joins TRBV7-2 to TRBJ2-1; D unresolved. Germline lookup yields CDR1 SGHTA and CDR2 FQGNSA. The CDR3 covers 14 residues. The V and J ends lost 0 bases and 7 bases respectively, with 10 bases between them. In DNA, the CDR3 is TGTGCCAGCAGCTTAGCAGGGAATTCAAATGAGCAGTTCTTC. It yields the protein CASSLAGNSNEQFF.

At least ten counts were recorded for this clonotype. Germline is not matched at one junction end, which may reflect a read error. V and J are TRBV5-1 and TRBJ2-7, with a possible D match to TRBD1 (5 bases). The germline V gene has CDR1 SGHRS and CDR2 YFSETQ. This CDR3 is built from 13 residues. The CDR3 spells CASSPGNSYEQYF. The CDR3 nucleotides read TGTGCCAGCAGCCCAGGGAATTCCTACGAGCAGTACTTC.

V gene TRBV5-1 combines with J gene TRBJ1-2, with a weak D call TRBD1 (5 bases). Germline CDR1 is SGHRS and CDR2 is YFSETQ. V was shortened by 0 bases and J by 8 bases, with 17 bases between the two germline ends. The CDR3 contains 15 residues. This CDR3 is CASSLEAPGYRGYTF. In nucleotides, the CDR3 is TGCGCCAGCAGCTTGGAGGCCCCAGGGTATCGCGGCTACACCTTC.

This clonotype was counted ten times or more. The chain is built from TRBV12-3 or TRBV12-4 and TRBJ2-7; 9 bases map to TRBD1. This CDR3 has 16 residues. The junction had 12 bases not matched to a gene; V was cut back by 5 bases and J by 4 bases. For the CDR3, the DNA is TGTGCCAGCAGTCCCCCCCCGGACAGGGGCTTTTACGAGCAGTACTTC. As protein: CASSPPPDRGFYEQYF.

This clonotype was observed at least ten times. The chain employs TRBV20-1 and TRBJ2-7, with 7 positions matching TRBD1. This CDR3 is 13 amino acids long. The germline V gene encodes CDR1 DFQATT and CDR2 SNEGSKA (reference sequence). V shed 8 bases and J 7 bases; nucleotides not matched to a gene: 14. Here the CDR3 reads CSRSRTGEREQYF. The CDR3 nucleotides read TGCAGTCGAAGCAGGACAGGAGAAAGGGAGCAGTACTTC.

This chain connects TRBV29-1 to TRBJ1-1; D uncertain. The germline V gene has CDR1 SQVTM and CDR2 ANQGSEA. The germline V and J ends were trimmed by 5 bases and 0 bases, with 10 bases remaining between them. The CDR3 covers 13 residues. The CDR3 here is CSVRTVMNTEAFF. CDR3 sequence (DNA): TGCAGCGTTAGGACTGTCATGAACACTGAAGCTTTCTTT. The whole variable domain, remainder taken from reference TRBV29-1 and TRBJ1-1, is SAVISQKPSRDICQRGTSLTIQCQVDSQVTMMFWYRQQPGQSLTLIATANQGSEATYESGFVIDKFPISRPNLTFSTLTVSNMSPEDSSIYLCSVRTVMNTEAFFGQGTRLTVV.

This clonotype was detected many times. CDR3 sequence reads: CASIIGVGGVKDEQFF. The CDR3 DNA is TGTGCCAGCATTATCGGTGTGGGCGGGGTTAAGGATGAGCAGTTCTTC. The rearrangement uses TRBV6-2 or TRBV6-3 and TRBJ2-1; tentative D call: TRBD2 (6 bases). V was cut by 7 bases and J by 8 bases, with 24 bases left in between. Germline V CDR1 and CDR2: MNHEY, SVGEGT. The CDR3 has 16 amino acids.

The chain joins TRBV7-2 to TRBJ1-1; no clear D. Germline V gene sequence: CDR1 SGHTA, CDR2 FQGNSA. The CDR3 extends over 14 amino acids. Trimming left V 7 bases short and J 1 base short, with 13 bases between. CDR3 in DNA: TGTGCCAGCACCTCCGGACTCCCGAACACTGAAGCTTTCTTT. The encoded protein is CASTSGLPNTEAFF.

V and J are TRBV7-9 and TRBJ1-2; unclear D gene. The CDR3 spans 13 residues. V was cut by 5 bases and J by 7 bases, with 14 bases left in between. Looked up from germline, CDR1 is SEHNR and CDR2 is FQNEAQ (reference sequence). CDR3 amino acids: CASSPDNRGGYTF. The CDR3 DNA is TGTGCCAGCAGCCCTGACAATCGAGGTGGCTACACCTTC.

This clonotype has just a few counts. The chain uses TRBV12-3 or TRBV12-4 and TRBJ1-6, with a possible D match to TRBD1 (5 bases). V was clipped by 9 bases and J by 9 bases, with 12 bases between them. CDR3 length: 12 amino acids. In DNA, the CDR3 is TGTGCCAGTAATAAAGGGGCTTCACCCCTCCACTTT. It codes for CASNKGASPLHF.

This chain links TRBV29-1 with TRBJ2-1, with D perhaps TRBD1 (6 bases). CDR3 size: 15 residues. Per the germline V gene, CDR1 is SQVTM and CDR2 is ANQGSEA. V gave up 3 bases and J gave up 4 bases, with 16 bases separating them. In DNA, the CDR3 is TGCAGCGTTGAGACAGGCCGGACCTCTTACAATGAGCAGTTCTTC. It specifies CSVETGRTSYNEQFF.

This clonotype was recorded a few times. The genes are TRBV9 and TRBJ1-6; D possibly corresponds to TRBD1 (5 bases). V was clipped by 0 bases and J by 8 bases, with 15 bases between them. The germline gives CDR1 SGDLS, CDR2 YYNGEE. The CDR3 totals 16 residues. The CDR3 region is CASSVGGRENDSPLHF. The CDR3 DNA reads TGTGCCAGCAGCGTAGGGGGACGGGAGAATGATTCACCCCTCCACTTT.

This clonotype was seen only a few times. The gene calls are TRBV27 and TRBJ2-1, with 9 bases identical to TRBD2. The junction had 10 bases not matched to a gene; V was cut back by 5 bases and J by 5 bases. CDR3 length: 16 amino acids. CDR1 is MNHEY, CDR2 SMNVEV, per germline (reference sequence). CDR3 protein: CASSHLSGGIHNEQFF. The CDR3 DNA follows: TGTGCCAGCAGTCACCTAAGCGGGGGGATCCACAATGAGCAGTTCTTC.

This clonotype was recorded a few times. The V call is TRBV11-2, the J call TRBJ2-1; D is uncertain. CDR3 length equals 15 residues. Germline V CDR1 and CDR2: SGHAT, FQNNGV. Trimming cost V 5 bases and J 2 bases, with 13 bases left between them. Here the CDR3 reads CASSRVMAAYNEQFF. CDR3 DNA: TGTGCCAGCAGCAGGGTTATGGCAGCCTACAATGAGCAGTTCTTC.

This clonotype was detected many times. The genes are TRBV29-1 and TRBJ2-7; D call uncertain. Germline V CDR1 and CDR2: SQVTM, ANQGSEA. This CDR3 comprises 11 residues. The V gene lost 4 bases and the J gene lost 7 bases, with 11 bases spanning the gap. The CDR3 protein is CSVAPAGEQYF. The CDR3 DNA follows: TGCAGCGTTGCGCCCGCCGGGGAGCAGTACTTC.

This rearrangement joins TRBV21-1 to TRBJ2-1; the tabulated D call, TRBD2, remains unverified against the DNA. TRBV21-1 is assigned pseudogene status. The CDR3 sequence is 18 residues long. CDR3 bases: TGTGCCAGCAGCGCTAACATAGGGCGGGGGGCCCACTACAATGAGCAGTTCTTC. Its protein product is CASSANIGRGAHYNEQFF.

This clonotype has only a few counts. One base away lies a much larger clone, so this may be a sequencing read error. The genes are TRBV9 and TRBJ2-1; D gene unclear. The J call is in doubt because the DNA end fits TRBJ2-7 better. The CDR3 covers 14 residues. The germline V gene has CDR1 SGDLS and CDR2 YYNGEE. The DNA for the CDR3 is TGTGCCAGCAGCGTAGGGCAGAACTACAATGAGCAGTACTTC. Amino acid sequence: CASSVGQNYNEQYF.

To note about this clonotype: This may stem from a read error, because a much larger clone lies one nucleotide away. The V gene is TRBV9, the J gene TRBJ2-5; 12 nucleotides agree with TRBD2. CDR1 is SGDLS and CDR2 is YYNGEE in the germline V gene. The CDR3 is made up of 17 amino acids. CDR3 region: CANSVGPSSGGVETQYF. CDR3 coding DNA: TGTGCCAACAGCGTAGGCCCTTCTAGCGGGGGGGTGGAGACCCAGTACTTC.

The sample holds a few counts of this clonotype. This rearrangement joins TRBV20-1 to TRBJ2-1, with 10 bases lining up with TRBD2. CDR1 DFQATT and CDR2 SNEGSKA come from the germline V gene (reference sequence). The CDR3 contains 15 residues. V lost 6 bases, J lost 5 bases, and 10 bases stayed unmatched. The CDR3 region has the DNA TGCAGTGCGCGTAGCGGGGGGCCTGTTAACAATGAGCAGTTCTTC. Protein product: CSARSGGPVNNEQFF.

This clonotype showed up just once. It may be a read error: a sequence one base away is much more abundant. The CDR3 protein is CAGSEADRGQETQYF. The CDR3 bases are TGTGCCGGCAGTGAGGCGGACAGGGGGCAAGAGACCCAGTACTTC. The chain has TRBV6-4 and TRBJ2-5, with 10 bases lining up with TRBD1. The CDR3 totals 15 residues. The germline CDR1 and CDR2 sequences are MRHNA and SNTAGT.

This clonotype has a handful of counts. The rearrangement links TRBV7-2 to TRBJ1-2; weak D call: TRBD1 (5 bases). Trimming cost V 2 bases and J 2 bases, with 15 bases left between them. The CDR3 is 16 amino acids. Germline assignment: CDR1 SGHTA and CDR2 FQGNSA. The chain's CDR3 is CASSLSPATVNYGYTF. The CDR3 region has the DNA TGTGCCAGCAGCTTAAGTCCAGCGACAGTGAACTATGGCTACACCTTC.

This chain connects TRBV7-2 to TRBJ1-5; D is unresolved. CDR1 is SGHTA, CDR2 FQGNSA, per germline. The CDR3 is made up of 13 amino acids. V was cut by 1 base and J by 6 bases, with 7 bases left in between. CDR3 protein: CASSLEKGQPQHF. CDR3 DNA sequence: TGTGCCAGCAGCTTAGAGAAGGGTCAGCCCCAGCATTTT.

Ten or more counts support this clonotype. CDR3 nucleotide sequence: TGTGCCAGCAGCCATCAGACCCAGTACGAGCAGTACTTC. Translating it yields CASSHQTQYEQYF. The chain has TRBV7-2 and TRBJ2-7; no clear D gene. Germline assignment: CDR1 SGHTA and CDR2 FQGNSA. This CDR3 spans 13 amino acids. V lost 5 bases and J 4 bases, leaving 12 bases between the germline ends. Combining the CDR3 with reference TRBV7-2 and TRBJ2-7 gives the whole variable domain GAGVSQSPSNKVTEKGKDVELRCDPISGHTALYWYRQSLGQGLEFLIYFQGNSAPDKSGLPSDRFSAERTGGSVSTLTIQRTQQEDSAVYLCASSHQTQYEQYFGPGTRLTVT.

This sequence joins TRBV28 and TRBJ2-1; TRBD2 matches 7 bases. V trimming: 3 bases; J trimming: 6 bases; junction bases outside the gene matches: 5. Germline CDR1 is MDHEN and CDR2 is SYDVKM. This CDR3 contains 14 residues. Here the CDR3 DNA reads TGTGCCAGCAGTTTGGGGGGGTCAACCAATGAGCAGTTCTTC. Its protein product is CASSLGGSTNEQFF.